This TCR beta chain stems from a study of cytomegalovirus exposure and HLA in healthy donors. Study-level findings and limits: Some public TCRs appeared in many individuals, while most sequences were rare.

Details on this clone: As yet, its antigen is unknown.

Using immunoSEQ multiplex PCR, the repertoire was profiled, and TCRdb retains in-frame clones only, with some absent. The data show more than 110,000 clones, with 85% to 90% seen just once and less than 3% held by the top ten. The CDR3 is 15 amino acids. The germline V gene has CDR1 GTSNPN and CDR2 SVGIG (reference sequence). Trimming at V came to 8 bases and at J to 2 bases, leaving 14 bases not matched to a gene. This clonotype was obtained from a man between 18 and 29 years old in good health and CMV-seronegative. Sequenced material: PBMCs. The chain couples TRBV30 to TRBJ1-2; TRBD1 agrees at 7 bases. CDR3 sequence (DNA): TGTGCCCGGCGGAGAAGGGGGCTCTCCAACTATGGCTACACCTTC. It is translated as CARRRRGLSNYGYTF. Variable domain in full (rest from reference TRBV30 and TRBJ1-2): SQTIHQWPATLVQPVGSPLSLECTVEGTSNPNLYWYRQAAGRGLQLLFYSVGIGQISSEVPQNLSASRPQDRQFILSSKKLLLSDSGFYLCARRRRGLSNYGYTFGSGTRLTVV.